What follows are 4 T cell receptor beta chains derived from one specimen sequenced in a study of blood T cell repertoires in COVID-19. Libraries were prepared by immunoSEQ multiplex PCR; TCRdb keeps only in-frame clonotypes and omits some of them. The sample lists roughly 460,000 clones; around nine tenths were seen once. Sequenced input: peripheral blood. These receptors were collected from a young man with COVID-19, enrolled during active disease.

The rearrangement links TRBV6-4 to TRBJ1-2; 7 bases line up with TRBD1. This CDR3 comprises 15 residues. The V segment lost 4 bases and the J segment 4 bases; nucleotides outside the gene matches: 9. Per germline, CDR1 MRHNA and CDR2 SNTAGT. The CDR3 DNA reads as TGTGCCAGCAGTGCCGCTCCCGGGACAGCCTATGGCTACACCTTC. Translation gives CASSAAPGTAYGYTF.

The chain uses TRBV2 and TRBJ2-3; 9 nucleotides agree with TRBD1. The germline V gene encodes CDR1 SNHLY and CDR2 FYNNEI. The CDR3 has 14 amino acids. V trimming: 6 bases; J trimming: 6 bases; junction bases outside the gene matches: 7. The CDR3 region has the DNA TGTGCCAGCAGAGCGACAGGGGGTACTGATACGCAGTATTTT. Translation gives CASRATGGTDTQYF.

This clone showed up just once. This chain joins TRBV2 and TRBJ2-1; 8 bases map to TRBD2. V was clipped by 4 bases and J by 3 bases; unmatched bases: 5. This CDR3 has 15 residues. The germline V gene encodes CDR1 SNHLY and CDR2 FYNNEI. This chain's CDR3 is CASSAGTRSYNEQFF. Here the CDR3 DNA reads TGTGCCAGCAGTGCCGGGACTAGAAGCTACAATGAGCAGTTCTTC.

The chain is built from TRBV7-8 and TRBJ2-5; TRBD2 agrees at 13 bases. The CDR3 runs to 15 residues. Per germline, CDR1 SGHVS and CDR2 FQNEAQ. Trimming took 4 bases from V and 5 from J; bases not matched to a gene: 4. For the CDR3, the DNA is TGTGCCAGCAGCTCACTAGCGGGGGGGTTGGAGACCCAGTACTTC. It translates to CASSSLAGGLETQYF.